This TCR beta chain derives from a study of CD8 T cells in ankylosing spondylitis. Study-wide findings and caveats: Relatively scarce in peripheral blood, disease-linked clones were CD8+. Ankylosing spondylitis blood appeared to be characterized by a TCR beta motif of several highly homologous variants.

Worth noting for this clonotype: Its antigen remains unknown.

Quantitative molecular-barcoded 5'-RACE generated the TCR beta libraries. Each CDR3 protein is one row after TCRdb ran MiXCR on the 5' RACE reads. This sample has 200,000 to 250,000 distinct CDR3 sequences, with approximately 7.4% found just once. V gave up 5 bases and J gave up 3 bases, with 14 bases separating them. The CDR3 consists of 14 residues. Germline V gene lookup returns CDR1 LNHDA and CDR2 SQIVND (reference sequence). Input material: blood, either unsorted or a sorted T cell fraction (not recorded which). This TCR derives from a male donor with ankylosing spondylitis. The chain has TRBV19 and TRBJ2-7; D perhaps matches TRBD1 (6 bases). The CDR3 DNA sequence: TGTGCCAGTAGTGTACAGGGTTTAGTCTACGAGCAGTACTTC. Encoded protein: CASSVQGLVYEQYF. Combining the CDR3 with reference TRBV19 and TRBJ2-7 gives the whole variable domain DGGITQSPKYLFRKEGQNVTLSCEQNLNHDAMYWYRQDPGQGLRLIYYSQIVNDFQKGDIAEGYSVSREKKESFPLTVTSAQKNPTAFYLCASSVQGLVYEQYFGPGTRLTVT.